The 4 T cell receptor beta chains below were found in one sample sequenced in a study of technical replicates of blood from several donors. Generated by immunoSEQ multiplex PCR, the TCRdb table keeps only in-frame clones and is missing some. The sample records fewer than 100,000 clones, approximately 97% being singletons. Sequenced input: T cells isolated from PBMCs. The receptors stem from a human donor in good health.

V is TRBV5-1 and J is TRBJ1-1; 7 nucleotides agree with TRBD1. After removal of 0 bases from V and 5 bases from J, the junction contained 10 bases not matched to a gene. The length of the CDR3 is 16 residues. From germline, CDR1 is SGHRS and CDR2 YFSETQ. CDR3 sequence (DNA): TGCGCCAGCAGCTTGGGGGGCGAGCAGGGGGTAACTGAAGCTTTCTTT. Encoded protein: CASSLGGEQGVTEAFF.

The chain has TRBV25-1 and TRBJ2-1; 8 bases agree with TRBD1. V gave up 2 bases and J gave up 9 bases; unmatched junction bases: 3. The germline CDR1 and CDR2 sequences are MGHDK and SYGVNS. There are 13 residues in the CDR3. DNA for the CDR3: TGTGCCAGCAGTGAAGCGACAGGGGCTGAGCAGTTCTTC. Encoded protein: CASSEATGAEQFF.

J is TRBJ1-2 and V is TRBV5-1, with 9 bases matching TRBD1. From germline, CDR1 is SGHRS and CDR2 YFSETQ. V lost 4 bases and J lost 7; bases outside the gene matches: 5. CDR3 size: 13 residues. Here the CDR3 DNA reads TGCGCCAGCAGCCCACAGGGGGCGCTTGGCTACACCTTC. Protein product: CASSPQGALGYTF.

J is TRBJ1-1 and V is TRBV7-9; no clear D gene. Germline-derived CDR1 and CDR2 are SEHNR and FQNEAQ (reference sequence). Trimming stripped 1 base from V and 1 base from J, with 4 bases between. CDR3 length: 13 residues. Here the CDR3 reads CASSLGQNTEAFF. CDR3 in DNA: TGTGCCAGCAGCTTAGGGCAGAACACTGAAGCTTTCTTT.